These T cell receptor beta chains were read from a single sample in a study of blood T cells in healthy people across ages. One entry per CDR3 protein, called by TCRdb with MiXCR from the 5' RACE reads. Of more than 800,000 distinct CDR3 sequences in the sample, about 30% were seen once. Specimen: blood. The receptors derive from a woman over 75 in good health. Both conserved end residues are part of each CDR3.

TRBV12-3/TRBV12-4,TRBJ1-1,CASSPRTNTEAFF
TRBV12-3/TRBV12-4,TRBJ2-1,CASRLQWVGNNKQFF
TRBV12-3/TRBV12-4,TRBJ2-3,CASTSGLSDTQYF
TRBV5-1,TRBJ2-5,CASSRDDAAETQYF
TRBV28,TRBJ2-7,CASSQPGGGYPYEQYF
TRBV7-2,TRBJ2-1,CASSDPRGSNEQFF
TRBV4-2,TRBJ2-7,CASSQETSGRAENYEQYF
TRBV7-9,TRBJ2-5,CASSSWGPEAQYF
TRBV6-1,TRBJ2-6,CASSEHSSGANVLTF
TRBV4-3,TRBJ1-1,CASSSGANNPEAFF
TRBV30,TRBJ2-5,CAWRGTSGGARETQYF
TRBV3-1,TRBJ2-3,CASSQGRGGTDTQYF
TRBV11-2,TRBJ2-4,CASSLALENIQYF
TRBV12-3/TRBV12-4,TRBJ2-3,CASSLLVADAQYF
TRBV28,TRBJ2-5,CASSPGGTGGETQYF
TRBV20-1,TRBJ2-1,CSARDRGGPLEQFF
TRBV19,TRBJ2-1,CASSIAGLAANNEQFF
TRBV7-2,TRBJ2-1,CASSLSTSSYNEQFF
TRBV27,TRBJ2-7,CASSSGLERNEQYF
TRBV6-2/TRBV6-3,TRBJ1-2,CASNLGPIHYGYTF
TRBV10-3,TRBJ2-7,CAICRDGLYEQYF
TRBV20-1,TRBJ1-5,CSARGTENQPQHF
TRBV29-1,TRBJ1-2,CSVSPFGECYGYTF
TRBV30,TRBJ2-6,CAWFRGGSGANVLTF
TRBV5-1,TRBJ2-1,CASSFSGTAAYNEQFF
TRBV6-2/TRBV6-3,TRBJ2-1,CASSYEGVSYNEQFF
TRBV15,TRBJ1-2,CATSRDHGIYGYTF
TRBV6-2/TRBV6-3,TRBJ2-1,CASRSIGGGYNEQFF
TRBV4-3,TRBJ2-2,CASSQDPLEIIPGELFF
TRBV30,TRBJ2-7,CAWSHNRGTYEQYF
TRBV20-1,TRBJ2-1,CSAKGTSGGDHEQFF
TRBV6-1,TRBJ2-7,CASSPPMVSGANEQYF
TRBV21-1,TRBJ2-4,CASSKKGQGNGNIQSF
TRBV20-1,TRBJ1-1,CSARPRGWLNTEAFF
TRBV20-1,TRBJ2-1,CSASREDKFYNEQFF
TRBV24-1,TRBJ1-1,CATSDRDNTEAFF
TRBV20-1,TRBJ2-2,CSARDHSRTGELFF
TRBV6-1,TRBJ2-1,CASSEDGTSYNEQFF
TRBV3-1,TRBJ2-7,CASSGDGSSYEQYF
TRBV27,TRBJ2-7,CASNTRSGQGYNEQYF
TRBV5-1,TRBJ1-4,CASSLGSPANEKLFF
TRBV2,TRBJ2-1,CASNSERTDNEQFF